This TCR beta chain came from a study of blood T cell repertoires in COVID-19. On the study more broadly: Material from acute and convalescent COVID-19 was sourced from the United States, Italy and Spain.

Original data processing: Estimation of nucleated cell counts relied on the amplification of reference gene primers. Profiled with immunoSEQ multiplex PCR; TCRdb holds only in-frame clones, not every one. Clonal size and the V and J genes are those of that table, whereas D and trimming came from the DNA. Found here are about 220,000 clones, about 90% of them singletons; the top ten hold around 2.8%. V lost 9 bases and J 1 base, leaving 18 bases between the germline ends. Germline assignment: CDR1 LNHDA and CDR2 SQIVND (reference sequence). CDR3 length: 15 amino acids. This TCR was sampled from a woman aged 25 to 39 who had recovered from COVID-19. The sequenced material came from peripheral blood. V gene TRBV19 combines with J gene TRBJ1-1; the D gene is possibly TRBD1 (5 bases). CDR3 sequence: CASNRGNDWNTEAFF. CDR3 nucleotides: TGTGCCAGCAACCGGGGGAACGATTGGAACACTGAAGCTTTCTTT.